The rows below give T cell receptor beta chains drawn from one sample of a study of T cell responses to AZD1222 COVID-19 vaccine. TCRdb's table, derived via immunoSEQ multiplex PCR, lists solely in-frame clones and lacks some. The sample consists of 72,000 or so clones, about 85% of them appearing once. Sequencing used peripheral blood, obtained on day 0 of AZD1222 vaccination. All receptors derive from an adult in good health. The CDR3 runs from the conserved cysteine through the conserved F or W. A D gene is named only where the DNA matches it firmly. The listing skips clone size in some rows; elsewhere it reads once, few, many or a size class.

V	length	J	D	size	DNA	CDR3
TRBV19	16	TRBJ1-1	TRBD1	once	TGTGCCAGTAGTATAGGCAGGGGGCAAGCGAACACTGAAGCTTTCTTT	CASSIGRGQANTEAFF
TRBV29-1	10	TRBJ1-1	-	-	TGCAGCGGCATGAACACTGAAGCTTTCTTT	CSGMNTEAFF
TRBV18	14	TRBJ2-3	TRBD2	-	TGTGCCAGCTCACAGACTAGCGGCACAGATACGCAGTATTTT	CASSQTSGTDTQYF
TRBV7-9	14	TRBJ1-1	-	-	TGTGCCAGCAGCGGGGGAACAGAGAACACTGAAGCTTTCTTT	CASSGGTENTEAFF
TRBV28	11	TRBJ1-1	-	-	TGTGCCAGCAGTTTTAACACTGAAGCTTTCTTT	CASSFNTEAFF
TRBV7-2	12	TRBJ2-2	-	-	TGTGCCAGCAGCTATAGCGGCGGGGAGCTGTTTTTT	CASSYSGGELFF
TRBV7-9	14	TRBJ1-4	TRBD1	-	TGTGCCAGCAGCCAGGGACAGGGTAAAGAAAAACTGTTTTTT	CASSQGQGKEKLFF
TRBV6-5	12	TRBJ1-2	-	-	TGTGCCAGCAGGGCAGCTCTTCGGGGCTACACCTTC	CASRAALRGYTF
TRBV27	17	TRBJ1-6	-	-	TGTGCCAGCAGTCCTTCCGGGACACATACCGGGAATTCACCCCTCCACTTT	CASSPSGTHTGNSPLHF
TRBV6-2/TRBV6-3	10	TRBJ2-5	-	few	TGTGCCAGCAGTCAAGAGACCCAGTACTTC	CASSQETQYF
TRBV25-1	13	TRBJ1-1	-	-	TGTGCCAGCAGTGAGTATCTTGCAGATGAAGCTTTCTTT	CASSEYLADEAFF
TRBV3-1/TRBV3-2	14	TRBJ1-4	TRBD1	-	TGTGCCAGCAGCCCCCGACAGGGGCATGAAAAACTGTTTTTT	CASSPRQGHEKLFF